Below are 25 T cell receptor beta chains sequenced from a single sample in a study of shared clonotypes between healthy human individuals. The repertoire was sequenced with immunoSEQ multiplex PCR; TCRdb's copy has only in-frame clones and lacks some. The sample holds about 490,000 clones, approximately 80% seen once. The sample comprised PBMCs. These TCRs come from a woman in her thirties or forties in good health. Some clones in this sample may be carry-over from other donors' samples.

On this clone itself: This likely reflects a read error, since a far larger clone is one base away. At the DNA level, this CDR3 is encoded by other sequences in the same sample as well. The gene calls are TRBV7-3 and TRBJ2-2, with D uncertain. This CDR3 comprises 13 residues. V was shortened by 9 bases and J by 6 bases, with 14 bases between the two germline ends. Germline CDR1 reads SGHTA; CDR2 reads FQGTGA. CDR3 residues: CASSPTLAGELFF. CDR3 sequence (DNA): TGTGCCAGTAGCCCCACTTTAGCCGGGGAGCTGTTTTTT.

This clone was detected only once. The chain uses TRBV18 and TRBJ1-6, with unresolved D. V was shortened by 3 bases and J by 9 bases, with 12 bases between the two germline ends. The CDR3 covers 14 residues. Germline CDR1 and CDR2: KGHSH and LQKENI. In DNA, the CDR3 is TGTGCCAGCTCACCCCCCACGTCGGGTTCACCCCTCCACTTT. Residues: CASSPPTSGSPLHF.

The rearrangement links TRBV28 to TRBJ2-7; D could derive from TRBD1 or TRBD2 (5 bases each). Germline CDR1 reads MDHEN; CDR2 reads SYDVKM. Trimming removed 6 bases from V and 3 bases from J, with 12 bases in between. The CDR3 covers 13 residues. CDR3 region: CASSPAGGYEQYF. In DNA, the CDR3 is TGTGCCAGCAGCCCTGCTGGGGGCTACGAGCAGTACTTC.

Remarks on this clone: A clone one base away is much larger, so this may be a read error. The CDR3 loop is CASSFGTDTQYF. The CDR3 DNA sequence: TGTGCCAGCAGCTTCGGAACAGATACGCAGTATTTT. J is TRBJ2-3 and V is TRBV11-3; D gene uncertain. This CDR3 region has 12 residues. Per germline, CDR1 SGHNT and CDR2 YENEEA. V dropped 3 bases and J dropped 3 bases, with 4 bases sitting between them.

The V and J genes are TRBV10-3 and TRBJ1-4; 7 bases are a match to TRBD1. The trim removed 10 bases at V and 8 bases at J, leaving 10 bases unmatched. The germline gives CDR1 ENHRY, CDR2 SYGVKD. The CDR3 runs to 13 residues. The CDR3 loop reads CATRTGTEEKLFF. The CDR3 nucleotides are TGTGCCACCCGGACAGGAACAGAAGAAAAACTGTTTTTT.

J is TRBJ1-4 and V is TRBV15; D unresolved. Germline-derived CDR1 and CDR2 are LNHNV and YYDKDF (reference sequence). This CDR3 comprises 15 residues. V was trimmed by 1 base and J by 0 bases, leaving 6 bases between them. The CDR3 is CATSRGRATNEKLFF. The CDR3 nucleotides read TGTGCCACCAGCAGAGGACGGGCAACTAATGAAAAACTGTTTTTT. Supplemented by reference TRBV15 and TRBJ1-4, the full variable domain reads DAMVIQNPRYQVTQFGKPVTLSCSQTLNHNVMYWYQQKSSQAPKLLFHYYDKDFNNEADTPDNFQSRRPNTSFCFLDIRSPGLGDTAMYLCATSRGRATNEKLFFGSGTQLSVL.

Regarding this clone: Only one base separates this from a far larger clonotype, so it likely reflects a read error. The sample contains more than one DNA sequence encoding this CDR3. The chain recombines TRBV14 with TRBJ1-5, with a possible D match to TRBD1 (5 bases). CDR3 length: 19 amino acids. CDR1 is SGHDN and CDR2 is FVKESK in the germline V gene. The DNA for the CDR3 is TGTGCTAGCAGCCACCCGACACTTCAGGGCGTCTTCGGCAATCAGCCCCAGCATTTT. Translated, it gives CASSHPTLQGVFGNQPQHF.

Details on this clone: A read error likely explains this, since a far larger clone differs by one base. This is likely a read error, given that the CDR3 carries no conserved phenylalanine or tryptophan at its end. The CDR3, as DNA: TGTGCCAGCAGCCACGCCACCCCTGACAGGGTTCCTGGCTATGGCTACACCTCC. Its translation: CASSHATPDRVPGYGYTS. This chain links TRBV4-2 with TRBJ1-2; 7 bases align to TRBD1. V lost 3 bases, J lost 4 bases, and 17 bases stayed unmatched. CDR3 size: 18 residues. Germline loops: CDR1 LGHNA, CDR2 YNFKEQ.

V usage is TRBV6-1 and J usage is TRBJ1-1; D not resolved. The CDR3 is 14 amino acids. Per the germline V gene, CDR1 is MNHNS and CDR2 is SASEGT. V gave up 2 bases and J gave up 1 base, with 8 bases separating them. The CDR3 loop is CASSESWRNTEAFF. The CDR3 bases are TGTGCCAGCAGTGAAAGTTGGCGGAACACTGAAGCTTTCTTT.

The chain has TRBV11-3 and TRBJ2-3; no firm D call. Per germline, CDR1 SGHNT and CDR2 YENEEA. Trimming took 3 bases from V and 4 from J, leaving 8 bases between them. This CDR3 region has 13 residues. The CDR3 DNA is TGTGCCAGCAGCTTCCGAGAGTCAGATACGCAGTATTTT. It translates to CASSFRESDTQYF.

V usage is TRBV27 and J usage is TRBJ2-3, with 9 bases lining up with TRBD1. CDR1 and CDR2 from the germline V gene are MNHEY and SMNVEV (reference sequence). This CDR3 is built from 16 residues. V dropped 2 bases and J dropped 4; count of bases not matched to a gene: 7. As DNA, the CDR3 is TGTGCCAGCAGTTTACCTCCGGGACAGGGATCAGATACGCAGTATTTT. Translated: CASSLPPGQGSDTQYF.

The rearrangement joins TRBV27 to TRBJ2-7, with 8 nucleotides matching TRBD2. Germline-derived CDR1 and CDR2 are MNHEY and SMNVEV (reference sequence). CDR3 length: 16 amino acids. J lost 4 bases, V lost 5 bases, and 13 bases had no gene match. CDR3 in amino acids: CASSPLLAGGFYEQYF. Written as DNA, the CDR3 is TGTGCCAGCAGTCCTCTGTTGGCGGGAGGCTTTTACGAGCAGTACTTC.

The chain links TRBV7-8 to TRBJ1-3; D is undetermined. Germline loops: CDR1 SGHVS, CDR2 FQNEAQ. The CDR3 totals 13 residues. Trimming took 5 bases from V and 9 from J, leaving 14 bases between them. In DNA, the CDR3 is TGTGCCAGCAGCCCCCCGGCCGAGGGCACCATATATTTT. This encodes CASSPPAEGTIYF. Filled out from reference TRBV7-8 and TRBJ1-3, the complete variable domain reads GAGVSQSPRYKVAKRGQDVALRCDPISGHVSLFWYQQALGQGPEFLTYFQNEAQLDKSGLPSDRFFAERPEGSVSTLKIQRTQQEDSAVYLCASSPPAEGTIYFGEGSWLTVV.

This clone has more than one count but fewer than ten. The chain uses TRBV2 and TRBJ2-3; 8 bases align to TRBD2. The junction had 5 bases not matched to a gene; V was cut back by 5 bases and J by 1 base. There are 15 residues in the CDR3. CDR1 is SNHLY and CDR2 is FYNNEI in the germline V gene. Here the CDR3 DNA reads TGTGCCAGCAGTCCACTAGCGGCCCGCACAGATACGCAGTATTTT. Its translation is CASSPLAARTDTQYF.

The rearrangement joins TRBV28 to TRBJ2-1; 7 nucleotides agree with TRBD2. The CDR3 extends over 16 amino acids. The junction had 9 bases not matched to a gene; V was cut back by 4 bases and J by 3 bases. Germline CDR1 is MDHEN and CDR2 is SYDVKM. CDR3 loop: CASSSLAGAIYNEQFF. The CDR3 DNA follows: TGTGCCAGCAGTTCTTTGGCGGGAGCCATCTACAATGAGCAGTTCTTC. The variable domain in full, with the rest retrieved from reference TRBV28 and TRBJ2-1, is DVKVTQSSRYLVKRTGEKVFLECVQDMDHENMFWYRQDPGLGLRLIYFSYDVKMKEKGDIPEGYSVSREKKERFSLILESASTNQTSMYLCASSSLAGAIYNEQFFGPGTRLTVL.

V usage is TRBV2 and J usage is TRBJ2-1; tentatively, D is TRBD1 (6 bases). The CDR3 length is 15 residues. The germline CDR1 and CDR2 sequences are SNHLY and FYNNEI. V was shortened by 4 bases and J by 1 base, with 11 bases between the two germline ends. The CDR3 here is CASSAQQGSYNEQFF. The CDR3 coding sequence is TGTGCCAGCAGTGCCCAACAGGGTTCCTACAATGAGCAGTTCTTC.

On this clone itself: Possible read error: a much larger clone is one base away. This chain links TRBV13 with TRBJ2-7; D gene ambiguous. The germline gives CDR1 PRHDT, CDR2 FYEKMQ (reference sequence). This CDR3 has 14 residues. V lost 2 bases and J 6 bases, leaving 14 bases between the germline ends. Here the CDR3 reads CASSLTGSMGEQYF. The CDR3 region has the DNA TGTGCCAGCAGCTTAACCGGGTCTATGGGCGAGCAGTACTTC.

This rearrangement joins TRBV5-4 to TRBJ1-1, with a weak D call TRBD1 (6 bases). Germline loops: CDR1 SGHNT, CDR2 YYREEE (reference sequence). With 5 bases removed from V and 1 base from J, the gap between germline ends came to 12 bases. The length of the CDR3 is 14 residues. The DNA of the CDR3 is TGTGCCAGCAGTCTGAGGGGACAGAACACTGAAGCTTTCTTT. It translates to CASSLRGQNTEAFF.

In this sample, this clone turned up a few times. The V and J genes are TRBV10-3 and TRBJ1-2; tentative D call: TRBD1 (5 bases). V was shortened by 4 bases and J by 6 bases, with 12 bases between the two germline ends. CDR1 is ENHRY and CDR2 is SYGVKD in the germline V gene. This CDR3 comprises 13 residues. This chain's CDR3 is CAISARGGDGYTF. The CDR3 nucleotides read TGTGCCATCAGTGCAAGGGGAGGGGATGGCTACACCTTC.

This clone was recorded once. This likely traces to a read error, being one base from a far larger clone. Other DNA sequences in the sample encode the same CDR3. This chain joins TRBV29-1 and TRBJ1-3; D is unresolved. The CDR3 is 13 amino acids. Germline-derived CDR1 and CDR2 are SQVTM and ANQGSEA. CDR3 loop: CSGGRADGNTIYF. In nucleotides, the CDR3 is TGCAGCGGTGGTAGGGCAGACGGAAACACCATATATTTC.

The rearrangement links TRBV2 to TRBJ1-5; TRBD1 matches at 7 bases. This CDR3 contains 16 residues. Germline V gene sequence: CDR1 SNHLY, CDR2 FYNNEI. Trimming took 6 bases from V and 0 from J; bases not matched to a gene: 8. This CDR3 reads CASRGQTVHSNQPQHF. In DNA form, the CDR3 reads TGTGCCAGCAGGGGACAGACAGTTCATAGCAATCAGCCCCAGCATTTT. The whole variable domain, remainder taken from reference TRBV2 and TRBJ1-5, is EPEVTQTPSHQVTQMGQEVILRCVPISNHLYFYWYRQILGQKVEFLVSFYNNEISEKSEIFDDQFSVERPDGSNFTLKIRSTKLEDSAMYFCASRGQTVHSNQPQHFGDGTRLSIL.

This clone turned up a few times. The chain couples TRBV18 to TRBJ2-3; the D gene is possibly TRBD2 (5 bases). The CDR3 has 15 residues. The V end lost 2 bases, the J end lost 4 bases, and 13 bases lay between the germline ends. Germline V gene lookup returns CDR1 KGHSH and CDR2 LQKENI. CDR3 protein: CASSPGLGDADTQYF. CDR3 nucleotides: TGTGCCAGCTCACCAGGCCTCGGGGATGCAGATACGCAGTATTTT.

This clone was observed at least ten times. V is TRBV5-1 and J is TRBJ1-2, with 7 bases fitting TRBD1. The CDR3 contains 15 residues. Unmatched junction bases numbered 9, after V lost 7 bases and J lost 0 bases. Germline-derived CDR1 and CDR2 are SGHRS and YFSETQ. DNA of the CDR3: TGCGCCAGCTCGGCAGGGGGTAGCGCTAACTATGGCTACACCTTC. It translates to CASSAGGSANYGYTF.

This clone was counted once. The chain joins TRBV7-2 to TRBJ2-4; D unresolved. The germline V gene has CDR1 SGHTA and CDR2 FQGNSA. There are 15 residues in the CDR3. Trimming removed 5 bases from V and 1 base from J, with 12 bases in between. CDR3 in amino acids: CASSPRIRAKNIQYF. The CDR3 region has the DNA TGTGCCAGCAGCCCGCGGATAAGGGCCAAAAACATTCAGTACTTC.

Concerning this clone: This same CDR3 is encoded by further DNA sequences in the sample. The chain has TRBV5-4 and TRBJ1-5; D unresolved. Germline V CDR1 and CDR2: SGHNT, YYREEE (reference sequence). This CDR3 is built from 13 residues. The germline V and J ends were trimmed by 0 bases and 4 bases, with 5 bases remaining between them. The CDR3 loop reads CASSLDRNQPQHF. The CDR3 DNA reads as TGTGCCAGCAGCTTGGACAGAAATCAGCCCCAGCATTTT. Full variable domain (remainder filled in from reference TRBV5-4 and TRBJ1-5): ETGVTQSPTHLIKTRGQQVTLRCSSQSGHNTVSWYQQALGQGPQFIFQYYREEENGRGNFPPRFSGLQFPNYSSELNVNALELDDSALYLCASSLDRNQPQHFGDGTRLSIL.